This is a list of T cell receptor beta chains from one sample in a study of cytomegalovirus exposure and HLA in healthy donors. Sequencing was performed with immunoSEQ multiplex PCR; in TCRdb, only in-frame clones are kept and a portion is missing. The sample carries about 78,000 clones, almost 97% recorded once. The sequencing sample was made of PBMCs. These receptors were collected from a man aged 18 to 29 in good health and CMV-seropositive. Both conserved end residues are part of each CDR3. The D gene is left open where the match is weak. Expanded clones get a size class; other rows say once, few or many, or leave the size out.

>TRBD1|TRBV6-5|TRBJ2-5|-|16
TGTGCCAGCAGTTACTCTCATGGGACAGCTAAAGAGACCCAGTACTTC
CASSYSHGTAKETQYF
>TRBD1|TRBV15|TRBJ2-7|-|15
TGTGCCACCAGCAGATCGGGACAGGGGATAAACGAGCAGTACTTC
CATSRSGQGINEQYF
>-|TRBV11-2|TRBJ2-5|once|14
TGTGCCAGCAGCCCAATGGACGGGGAAGAGACCCAGTACTTC
CASSPMDGEETQYF
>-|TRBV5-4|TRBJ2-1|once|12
TGTGCCAGCAGCTCCACAGGGTTGGAGCAGTTCTTC
CASSSTGLEQFF
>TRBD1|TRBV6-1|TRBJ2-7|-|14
TGTGCCAGCATGGCCGCGGACAGGGCCTACGAGCAGTACTTC
CASMAADRAYEQYF
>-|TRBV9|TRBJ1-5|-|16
TGTGCCAGCAACCCGACAGGAGAGAATAGCAATCAGCCCCAGCATTTT
CASNPTGENSNQPQHF
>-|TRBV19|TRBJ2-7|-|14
TGTGCCAGTAGTATGGAGGGACTGCCCTACGAGCAGTACTTC
CASSMEGLPYEQYF
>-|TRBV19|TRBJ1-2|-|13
TGTGCCACCGAAAGCCTAGACGACTATGGCTACACCTTC
CATESLDDYGYTF
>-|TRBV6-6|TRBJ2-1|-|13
TGTGCCAGCAGCCGTTTCGAGAACAATGAGCAGTTCTTC
CASSRFENNEQFF
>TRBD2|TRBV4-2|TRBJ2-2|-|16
TGTGCCAGCTCACCGACCGGGAGGGAAAACACCGGGGAGCTGTTTTTT
CASSPTGRENTGELFF
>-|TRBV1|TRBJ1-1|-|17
TGCACCAGCAGCCAACCCAACCAAGACCCCAGGGACACTGAAGCTTTCTTT
CTSSQPNQDPRDTEAFF
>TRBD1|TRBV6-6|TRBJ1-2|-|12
TGTGCCAGCAGTGGAATCGACAGGGGGTACACCTTC
CASSGIDRGYTF
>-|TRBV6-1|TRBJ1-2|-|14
TGTGCCAGCAGTGAAGAAGTAACTGACTATGGCTACACCTTC
CASSEEVTDYGYTF
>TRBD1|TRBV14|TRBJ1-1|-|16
TGTGCCAGCAGCCTATTACAGGGGGCCGTGAGCACTGAAGCTTTCTTT
CASSLLQGAVSTEAFF
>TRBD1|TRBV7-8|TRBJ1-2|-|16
TGTGCCAGCAGCTTCTCAGAGACAGGGGCCGGCTATGGCTACACCTTC
CASSFSETGAGYGYTF
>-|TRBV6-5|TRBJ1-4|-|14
TGTGCCAGCAGCCTGACAGCAGGTATTGAAAAACTGTTTTTT
CASSLTAGIEKLFF
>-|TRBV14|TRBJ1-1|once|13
TGTGCCAGCACCCGCGGAGCGAACACTGAAGCTTTCTTT
CASTRGANTEAFF
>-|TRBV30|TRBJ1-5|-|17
TGTGCCTGGAGTAGGAAGGGAGGCATTTATAGCAATCAGCCCCAGCATTTT
CAWSRKGGIYSNQPQHF
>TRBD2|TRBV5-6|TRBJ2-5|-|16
TGTGCCAGCAGCTTGGGGGCTAGCGGGAGTACTGAGACCCAGTACTTC
CASSLGASGSTETQYF
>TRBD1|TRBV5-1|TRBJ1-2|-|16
TGCGCCAGCAAAATAGGGACAGGGCCAACCCTCTATGGCTACACCTTC
CASKIGTGPTLYGYTF
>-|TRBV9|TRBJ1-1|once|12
TGTGCCAGCAGCGGGCAGGGGATAGAAGCTTTCTTT
CASSGQGIEAFF
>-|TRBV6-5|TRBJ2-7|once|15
TGTGCCAGCAGATTAGCAACCTTAGGGGGCTACGAGCAGTACTTC
CASRLATLGGYEQYF
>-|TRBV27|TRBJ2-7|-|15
TGTGCCAGCAGTTTATCATGGGGCTTTTCCTACGAGCAGTACTTC
CASSLSWGFSYEQYF
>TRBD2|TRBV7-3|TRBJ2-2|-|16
TGTGCCAGCAGCTTAGCGGGAGGCAGGACCACCGGGGAGCTGTTTTTT
CASSLAGGRTTGELFF
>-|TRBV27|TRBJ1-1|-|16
TGTGCCAGCAGTACCCCCAGGGGAGGGGGGAACACTGAAGCTTTCTTT
CASSTPRGGGNTEAFF
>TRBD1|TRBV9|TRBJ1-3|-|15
TGTGCCAGCAGCCCTCAGGGGGCGCGTGGAAACACCATATATTTT
CASSPQGARGNTIYF
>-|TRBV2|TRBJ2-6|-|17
TGTGCCAGCAGTGAAGCCGAGGTCGCCCCTGGGGCCAACGTCCTGACTTTC
CASSEAEVAPGANVLTF